This TCR beta chain was obtained from a study of blood T cell repertoires in COVID-19. Across the whole study: Sites across the United States, Italy and Spain contributed samples from acute and convalescent COVID-19. In each case, the material was cDNA or gDNA derived from T cells, B-cell-depleted T cells, or PBMCs.

The CDR3 covers 14 residues. V was shortened by 2 bases and J by 3 bases, with 8 bases between the two germline ends. Germline CDR1 MNHEY, CDR2 SVGAGI. In the study's own analysis: Reference gene primer amplification yielded estimated nucleated cell counts. Sequencing used immunoSEQ multiplex PCR; TCRdb keeps in-frame clones, though not all of them. That table supplies the V and J calls and clone size; D and trimming were determined from the DNA. The table has roughly 250,000 clones, 70% to 90% seen once. This sequence originates from a woman in her 40s who had recovered from COVID-19. V is TRBV6-5 and J is TRBJ1-3; the D is unclear. The specimen sequenced was peripheral blood. The CDR3 sequence: CASSYGGNGNTIYF. The DNA for the CDR3 is TGTGCCAGCAGTTACGGAGGGAATGGAAACACCATATATTTT.